Shown below are 20 T cell receptor beta chains from a single sample sequenced in a study of CD8+ T cells in alopecia areata. Following RNA extraction, reverse transcription yielded cDNA that acted as the sequencing template. Clones were read by immunoSEQ multiplex PCR, and TCRdb kept only the in-frame ones, dropping some. The table has approximately 210,000 clones, over 60% seen once. The treatment was: oral pan-JAK inhibitor, 5-10 mg twice daily. Sequences were derived from CD4+ T cells sorted from blood, sampled at week 4, from a patient treated with tofacitinib. These receptor sequences come from a human donor with alopecia areata.

The chain employs TRBV7-2 and TRBJ1-5; the D is unclear. Trimming shortened V by 8 bases and J by 2 bases, and 10 bases separated the two germline ends. The V gene's germline CDR1 is SGHTA and CDR2 FQGNSA. This CDR3 comprises 13 residues. DNA for the CDR3: TGTGCCAGCTCCACAATAGGCAATCAGCCCCAGCATTTT. It specifies CASSTIGNQPQHF. The whole variable domain, remainder taken from reference TRBV7-2 and TRBJ1-5, is GAGVSQSPSNKVTEKGKDVELRCDPISGHTALYWYRQSLGQGLEFLIYFQGNSAPDKSGLPSDRFSAERTGGSVSTLTIQRTQQEDSAVYLCASSTIGNQPQHFGDGTRLSIL.

This clone has just a few counts. The chain links TRBV29-1 to TRBJ2-1; 12 bases are shared with TRBD2. CDR1 and CDR2 (germline): SQVTM, ANQGSEA. The CDR3 runs to 14 residues. The V gene end was trimmed by 5 bases and the J gene end by 7 bases; junction bases not matched to a gene: 6. CDR3 region: CSVRTSGDSNEQFF. The CDR3 DNA reads TGCAGCGTTCGGACTAGCGGGGATTCTAATGAGCAGTTCTTC.

The chain combines TRBV7-2 with TRBJ1-6; the D is unclear. V shed 1 base and J shed 6 bases, with 4 bases lying between them. CDR1 is SGHTA and CDR2 is FQGNSA in the germline V gene. There are 13 residues in the CDR3. In nucleotides, the CDR3 is TGTGCCAGCAGCTTAGTTGTTAATTCACCCCTCCACTTT. Residues: CASSLVVNSPLHF.

The chain uses TRBV7-2 and TRBJ2-1; 13 nucleotides line up with TRBD2. V was pared by 4 bases and J by 14 bases, with 8 bases of the junction left unmatched. Germline V gene sequence: CDR1 SGHTA, CDR2 FQGNSA. The CDR3 extends over 14 amino acids. DNA for the CDR3: TGTGCCAGCAGCTCCGGACTAGCGGGGGTACGGGAGTTCTTC. Its protein product is CASSSGLAGVREFF.

The sample holds one count of this clone. This chain connects TRBV5-6 to TRBJ1-1; D call uncertain. The V end was cut by 1 base, the J end by 4 bases, with 8 bases between. Germline CDR1 is SGHDT and CDR2 is YYEEEE. The CDR3 has 13 residues. CDR3 DNA: TGTGCCAGCAGCTTGAAGGTGACCACTGAAGCTTTCTTT. The encoded protein is CASSLKVTTEAFF. Filled out from reference TRBV5-6 and TRBJ1-1, the complete variable domain reads DAGVTQSPTHLIKTRGQQVTLRCSPKSGHDTVSWYQQALGQGPQFIFQYYEEEERQRGNFPDRFSGHQFPNYSSELNVNALLLGDSALYLCASSLKVTTEAFFGQGTRLTVV.

This clone turned up a few times. The rearrangement links TRBV11-2 to TRBJ2-5; tentative D call: TRBD2 (5 bases). Germline V gene sequence: CDR1 SGHAT, CDR2 FQNNGV. The V gene lost 0 bases and the J gene lost 5 bases, with 13 bases spanning the gap. The CDR3 contains 15 residues. CDR3 nucleotide sequence: TGTGCCAGCAGCTTAGAAACTAGACCTCGGGAGACCCAGTACTTC. Translation gives CASSLETRPRETQYF.

The J gene is TRBJ1-1, the V gene TRBV7-9, with 7 bases that match TRBD1. Germline values: CDR1 SEHNR, CDR2 FQNEAQ (reference sequence). V lost 6 bases to trimming and J lost 4 bases; unmatched junction nucleotides: 5. The CDR3 runs 13 residues. CDR3 residues: CASSTQGTTEAFF. CDR3 DNA sequence: TGTGCCAGCAGTACACAGGGGACCACTGAAGCTTTCTTT.

There are a few counts of this clone. The chain combines TRBV6-5 with TRBJ1-1, with D unclear. Germline V gene data show CDR1 as MNHEY and CDR2 as SVGAGI. V dropped 0 bases and J dropped 7 bases, with 9 bases sitting between them. The CDR3 loop spans 13 amino acids. The CDR3 nucleotides are TGTGCCAGCAGTTACTCGATCGGGATTGAAGCTTTCTTT. Translated: CASSYSIGIEAFF.

V and J are TRBV30 and TRBJ2-1, with 9 positions matching TRBD1. The CDR3 totals 14 residues. CDR1 and CDR2 from the germline V gene are GTSNPN and SVGIG (reference sequence). The trim removed 0 bases at V and 6 bases at J, leaving 3 bases unmatched. CDR3 loop: CAWSVQGAVNEQFF. DNA of the CDR3: TGTGCCTGGAGTGTACAGGGGGCGGTCAATGAGCAGTTCTTC. Using reference TRBV30 and TRBJ2-1 for the parts outside the CDR3, the full variable domain is SQTIHQWPATLVQPVGSPLSLECTVEGTSNPNLYWYRQAAGRGLQLLFYSVGIGQISSEVPQNLSASRPQDRQFILSSKKLLLSDSGFYLCAWSVQGAVNEQFFGPGTRLTVL.

The gene calls are TRBV29-1 and TRBJ2-1; D possibly matches TRBD1 or TRBD2 (6 bases each). Trimming removed 5 bases from V and 0 bases from J, with 14 bases in between. The germline V gene encodes CDR1 SQVTM and CDR2 ANQGSEA. The CDR3 sequence is 15 residues long. The CDR3 sequence is CSVQGGRSSYNEQFF. CDR3 in DNA: TGCAGCGTTCAAGGGGGGCGCAGCTCCTACAATGAGCAGTTCTTC.

This clone was seen a handful of times. This sequence joins TRBV15 and TRBJ2-3, with 7 bases lining up with TRBD2. With V trimmed by 1 base and J by 9 bases, 1 base remained unmatched. CDR1 LNHNV and CDR2 YYDKDF come from the germline V gene (reference sequence). The length of the CDR3 is 12 residues. This CDR3 is CATSRGEGTQYF. The CDR3 DNA reads TGTGCCACCAGCAGAGGGGAGGGCACGCAGTATTTT.

This clone was recorded once. This sample also contains other DNA sequences that code for the same CDR3. As DNA, the CDR3 is TGTGCCTGGAGTGTACCAGGGTATGGCTACACCTTC. Protein sequence: CAWSVPGYGYTF. The V gene is TRBV30, the J gene TRBJ1-2; perhaps TRBD1 as D (5 bases). V gave up 0 bases and J gave up 5 bases, with 7 bases separating them. The CDR3 consists of 12 residues. Germline loops: CDR1 GTSNPN, CDR2 SVGIG (reference sequence).

This clone was seen a few times. This sequence joins TRBV5-8 and TRBJ2-5; 10 nucleotides agree with TRBD2. The CDR3 has 17 amino acids. The germline V gene encodes CDR1 SGHTS and CDR2 YDEGEE. The junction had 6 bases not matched to a gene; V was cut back by 0 bases and J by 1 base. The CDR3 is CASSLATLAGFQETQYF. The DNA for the CDR3 is TGTGCCAGCAGCTTGGCTACACTAGCGGGGTTCCAAGAGACCCAGTACTTC.

V gene TRBV5-1 combines with J gene TRBJ1-3; TRBD1 is a possible D gene (5 bases). Trimming left V 4 bases short and J 0 bases short, with 8 bases between. CDR1 and CDR2 (germline): SGHRS, YFSETQ. The CDR3 is made up of 14 amino acids. The CDR3 loop is CASSGGSSGNTIYF. Here the CDR3 DNA reads TGCGCCAGCAGCGGGGGGAGCTCTGGAAACACCATATATTTT. Based on the CDR3 plus reference TRBV5-1 and TRBJ1-3, the full variable domain is KAGVTQTPRYLIKTRGQQVTLSCSPISGHRSVSWYQQTPGQGLQFLFEYFSETQRNKGNFPGRFSGRQFSNSRSEMNVSTLELGDSALYLCASSGGSSGNTIYFGEGSWLTVV.

Only a few counts were recorded for this clone. This rearrangement joins TRBV4-2 to TRBJ2-5, with 8 bases lining up with TRBD2. The ends lost 0 bases at V and 1 base at J; junction bases unmatched: 7. CDR3 length: 17 amino acids. Germline V lookup: CDR1 LGHNA, CDR2 YNFKEQ. The CDR3 DNA reads as TGTGCCAGCAGCCAAGATCGGTGGCGGGGGGCCCAAGAGACCCAGTACTTC. This gives the protein CASSQDRWRGAQETQYF.

Points on this clone: Other DNA sequences from this sample encode an identical CDR3 as well. The J gene is TRBJ2-1, the V gene TRBV5-4, with D unclear. Germline V CDR1 and CDR2: SGHNT, YYREEE (reference sequence). The V and J ends lost 1 base and 4 bases respectively, with 6 bases between them. CDR3 length equals 13 residues. CDR3 in amino acids: CASSLSGYNEQFF. The CDR3 DNA sequence: TGTGCCAGCAGCTTGTCCGGGTACAATGAGCAGTTCTTC.

This clone appeared once. J is TRBJ2-7 and V is TRBV15; D tentatively fits TRBD1 or TRBD2 (5 bases each). The V gene lost 1 base and the J gene lost 7 bases, with 20 bases spanning the gap. Looked up from germline, CDR1 is LNHNV and CDR2 is YYDKDF (reference sequence). This CDR3 contains 16 residues. CDR3 residues: CATSRARGPRLTEQYF. CDR3 coding DNA: TGTGCCACCAGCAGAGCGAGGGGACCCCGTTTAACGGAGCAGTACTTC.

This clone has only one observation. The chain has TRBV29-1 and TRBJ1-1; 8 positions match TRBD1. The CDR3 covers 14 residues. Germline CDR1 and CDR2: SQVTM and ANQGSEA. The V segment lost 4 bases and the J segment 1 base; nucleotides outside the gene matches: 5. CDR3 DNA: TGCAGCGTTGCCCAGGGGGCGCGGAACACTGAAGCTTTCTTT. This encodes CSVAQGARNTEAFF.

This clone was found a few times. The chain uses TRBV7-2 and TRBJ2-5; TRBD1 matches 9 bases. The J segment lost 5 bases and the V segment lost 5 bases, leaving 3 bases of the junction unmatched. Germline assignment: CDR1 SGHTA and CDR2 FQGNSA. The CDR3 loop spans 13 amino acids. The CDR3 sequence is CASSHRGLETQYF. The CDR3 region has the DNA TGTGCCAGCAGCCACAGGGGGCTGGAGACCCAGTACTTC.

The chain has TRBV7-9 and TRBJ1-2; a possible D gene is TRBD1 (6 bases). The CDR3 covers 14 residues. Trimming took off 4 bases at V and 4 bases at J, with 13 bases between the two ends. Germline CDR1 is SEHNR and CDR2 is FQNEAQ (reference sequence). CDR3 loop: CASSSGVRGYGYTF. CDR3 nucleotide sequence: TGTGCCAGCAGCTCAGGGGTTCGCGGCTATGGCTACACCTTC.